These 2 T cell receptor beta chains were all obtained from the same sample, sequenced in a study of blood T cell repertoires in COVID-19 (dated by TCRdb to 2020 to 2021). Library preparation used the immunoSEQ multiplex PCR assay. Entries here come from immuneACCESS through TCRdb and include only in-frame sequences with V and J called. Some clones fail to appear in such tables; in the studies checked, an unresolved V gene covers under half of the shortfall, and the cause of the remainder is unknown. The table for this sample lists about 100,000 clones; just under 80% of them were counted only once. The ten biggest clones cover around an eighth of the sample. The specimen sequenced was peripheral blood. These TCRs come from a woman aged 70 to 79 with acute or convalescent COVID-19.

The gene calls are TRBV30 and TRBJ1-1, with a weak D call TRBD1 (5 bases). Trimming removed 3 bases at V and 6 bases at J, with 14 bases between. Germline lookup yields CDR1 GTSNPN and CDR2 SVGIG (reference sequence). The CDR3 has 13 amino acids. CDR3 sequence (DNA): TGTGCCTGGAGGGACGGGGGTTCCGCTGAAGCTTTCTTT. Translating gives CAWRDGGSAEAFF.

This clone appeared once. This chain connects TRBV7-9 to TRBJ2-1; maybe TRBD2 (7 bases). CDR3 length equals 16 residues. V was clipped by 4 bases and J by 3 bases, with 16 bases between them. Looked up from germline, CDR1 is SEHNR and CDR2 is FQNEAQ (reference sequence). The CDR3 here is CASSSLGGQNYNEQFF. The CDR3 nucleotides are TGTGCCAGCAGCTCTCTCGGGGGGCAGAACTACAATGAGCAGTTCTTC.